This TCR beta chain was observed in a study of shared clonotypes between healthy human individuals. V was clipped by 3 bases and J by 5 bases; unmatched bases: 11. There are 16 residues in the CDR3. Germline CDR1 reads MNHNS; CDR2 reads SASEGT. The data were produced by immunoSEQ multiplex PCR, yet TCRdb's version contains in-frame clones alone and is incomplete. The table lists about 1.5 million clones, around 98% of them singletons. Source material: naive CD4+ T cells sorted from blood. Subset given: CD45RA+ positively selected. The gene calls are TRBV6-1 and TRBJ2-5, with TRBD1 matching over 8 bases. This receptor was taken from a young man in good health. CDR3 sequence: CASSETGVAVTETQYF. The CDR3 region has the DNA TGTGCCAGCAGTGAGACAGGGGTGGCTGTAACGGAGACCCAGTACTTC.